Below are 14 T cell receptor beta chains sequenced from a single sample in a study of cytomegalovirus exposure and HLA in healthy donors. PCR employed 60 Vbeta and 13 Jbeta primers. Only in-frame clones appear in the TCRdb table, and some are missing; sequencing was by immunoSEQ multiplex PCR. Altogether 70,000 to 90,000 clones are present, more than 70% being singletons, with the ten largest covering 4% to 5%. Sequenced sample: PBMCs. The receptors stem from a man between 60 and 75 years old in good health and CMV-seronegative.

As regards this clone: Germline and junction disagree at one end, which may indicate a read error. This same CDR3 is encoded by further DNA sequences in the sample. The chain has TRBV23-1 and TRBJ2-5; a possible D gene is TRBD1 (5 bases). TRBV23-1 is treated as an ORF (open reading frame) with a function not yet certain. The CDR3 consists of 12 residues. In DNA form, the CDR3 reads TGTGCCAGCCCGAAGGGGCAGGAGACCCAGTACTTC. This translates into CASPKGQETQYF.

The chain employs TRBV6-6 and TRBJ1-2; possible D gene TRBD1, 6 bases. V was trimmed by 2 bases and J by 6 bases, leaving 13 bases between them. CDR1 is MNHNY, CDR2 SVGAGI, per germline (reference sequence). This CDR3 comprises 14 residues. CDR3 nucleotide sequence: TGTGCCAGCAGTTACGCACAGGGATTAGATGGCTACACCTTC. It specifies CASSYAQGLDGYTF.

In this sample, this clone turned up a few times. The gene calls are TRBV6-1 and TRBJ2-7, with 9 bases that match TRBD1. The V gene's germline CDR1 is MNHNS and CDR2 SASEGT. This CDR3 region has 15 residues. J lost 0 bases, V lost 6 bases, and 6 bases had no gene match. The CDR3 region is CASRATGGLSYEQYF. In nucleotides, the CDR3 is TGTGCCAGCAGGGCCACAGGGGGCCTCTCCTACGAGCAGTACTTC.

This sequence joins TRBV19 and TRBJ2-7; 7 nucleotides match TRBD2. J gave up 5 bases and V 3 bases, and 10 bases lay outside the gene matches. The V gene's germline CDR1 is LNHDA and CDR2 SQIVND (reference sequence). The CDR3 extends over 15 amino acids. The CDR3 loop is CASSIKSREPHEQYF. The CDR3 coding sequence is TGTGCCAGTAGTATTAAATCGCGGGAGCCCCACGAGCAGTACTTC.

This clone turned up a few times. The CDR3 bases are TGTGCCAGCTCACCGGAGCGGAACACTGAAGCTTTCTTT. Protein product: CASSPERNTEAFF. V gene TRBV18 combines with J gene TRBJ1-1, with no clear D. CDR1 is KGHSH, CDR2 LQKENI, per germline. V gave up 3 bases and J gave up 1 base, with 6 bases separating them. There are 13 residues in the CDR3. The complete variable domain, with remaining parts taken from reference TRBV18 and TRBJ1-1, reads NAGVMQNPRHLVRRRGQEARLRCSPMKGHSHVYWYRQLPEEGLKFMVYLQKENIIDESGMPKERFSAEFPKEGPSILRIQQVVRGDSAAYFCASSPERNTEAFFGQGTRLTVV.

The rearrangement links TRBV6-5 to TRBJ2-1; TRBD2 matches at 8 bases. The CDR3 length is 14 residues. V was clipped by 2 bases and J by 5 bases; unmatched bases: 2. In germline, CDR1 is MNHEY, CDR2 SVGAGI. Here the CDR3 reads CASSYGGGNNEQFF. CDR3 sequence (DNA): TGTGCCAGCAGTTACGGCGGGGGGAACAATGAGCAGTTCTTC.

V usage is TRBV5-6 and J usage is TRBJ1-2; D is unclear. V was clipped by 4 bases and J by 0 bases, with 16 bases between them. The CDR3 consists of 16 residues. CDR1 is SGHDT and CDR2 is YYEEEE in the germline V gene. The CDR3 spells CASSPRPSGTNYGYTF. CDR3 sequence (DNA): TGTGCCAGCAGCCCTAGACCCTCGGGGACTAACTATGGCTACACCTTC. The full variable domain, completed using reference TRBV5-6 and TRBJ1-2, is DAGVTQSPTHLIKTRGQQVTLRCSPKSGHDTVSWYQQALGQGPQFIFQYYEEEERQRGNFPDRFSGHQFPNYSSELNVNALLLGDSALYLCASSPRPSGTNYGYTFGSGTRLTVV.

The chain employs TRBV2 and TRBJ2-2, with TRBD1 matching 9 bases. The CDR3 consists of 14 residues. CDR1 and CDR2 from the germline V gene are SNHLY and FYNNEI. J lost 4 bases, V lost 11 bases, and 8 bases had no gene match. In DNA form, the CDR3 reads TGTGCCGGACACAGGGGGCCGGGCACCGGGGAGCTGTTTTTT. It is translated as CAGHRGPGTGELFF.

This rearrangement joins TRBV9 to TRBJ2-7; 7 bases line up with TRBD2. The length of the CDR3 is 17 residues. Per the germline V gene, CDR1 is SGDLS and CDR2 is YYNGEE. Losses at the gene ends were 3 bases for V and 2 bases for J; bases not matched to a gene: 14. Written as DNA, the CDR3 is TGTGCCAGCAGCGAGCGGGGTGAGGGACCCCCGCCCTACGAGCAGTACTTC. Translation gives CASSERGEGPPPYEQYF.

By share, this clone counts as medium-sized. The chain joins TRBV10-3 to TRBJ1-1; D is possibly TRBD1 (6 bases). In germline, CDR1 is ENHRY, CDR2 SYGVKD. The CDR3 covers 12 residues. V was cut by 11 bases and J by 0 bases, with 10 bases left in between. The CDR3 bases are TGTGCCGGGAGGGGGATGAACACTGAAGCTTTCTTT. Amino acids: CAGRGMNTEAFF.

The V and J genes are TRBV5-6 and TRBJ2-2, with 7 bases that match TRBD1. Germline CDR1 reads SGHDT; CDR2 reads YYEEEE. V was clipped by 4 bases and J by 1 base; unmatched bases: 4. The CDR3 consists of 15 residues. CDR3 protein: CASSPGTENTGELFF. The CDR3 region has the DNA TGTGCCAGCAGCCCAGGGACAGAGAACACCGGGGAGCTGTTTTTT.

The V call is TRBV6-5, the J call TRBJ1-5; D is perhaps TRBD1 (5 bases). V was cut by 5 bases and J by 8 bases, with 19 bases left in between. CDR1 and CDR2 from the germline V gene are MNHEY and SVGAGI. There are 15 residues in the CDR3. CDR3 protein: CASSPGTDDAEPQHF. The DNA of the CDR3 is TGTGCCAGCAGTCCTGGGACTGACGACGCAGAGCCCCAGCATTTT.

This chain connects TRBV9 to TRBJ1-3, with TRBD1 matching 8 bases. Germline V gives CDR1 SGDLS, CDR2 YYNGEE. With 4 bases clipped from V and 7 bases from J, the junction kept 10 bases outside the gene matches. This CDR3 is 15 amino acids long. The chain's CDR3 is CASSPSGQAENTIYF. DNA of the CDR3: TGTGCCAGCAGCCCCTCGGGACAGGCAGAGAACACCATATATTTT.

The chain is built from TRBV5-1 and TRBJ2-3, with 11 bases matching TRBD2. This CDR3 is 16 amino acids long. V dropped 7 bases and J dropped 5; count of bases not matched to a gene: 12. Germline CDR1 is SGHRS and CDR2 is YFSETQ. CDR3 in DNA: TGCGCCAGCTCTCGTTCTAGCGGGGGGCAGCTAGATACGCAGTATTTT. It encodes CASSRSSGGQLDTQYF.